Below, 22 T cell receptor beta chains from the same sample are listed, as sequenced in a study of identical twins. TCRdb re-called the 5' RACE reads through MiXCR, storing one row per CDR3 protein. The sample has under 350,000 distinct CDR3 sequences; 8% to 9.5% are singletons. These data also formed part of another study, on yellow fever vaccine responses in identical twins.

Specimen: CD8+ T cells sorted from blood. Every receptor here comes from a woman aged 18-30 years in good health.

This clonotype has only a few counts. The chain couples TRBV5-1 to TRBJ2-1; 8 bases map to TRBD2. V was pared by 2 bases and J by 4 bases, with 8 bases of the junction left unmatched. Germline values: CDR1 SGHRS, CDR2 YFSETQ. This CDR3 contains 16 residues. CDR3 residues: CASSFSGGGPYNEQFF. The CDR3 nucleotides read TGCGCCAGCAGCTTCTCGGGCGGGGGGCCATACAATGAGCAGTTCTTC.

This chain connects TRBV14 to TRBJ1-2; D is possibly TRBD1 (5 bases). This CDR3 is 15 amino acids long. Germline V lookup: CDR1 SGHDN, CDR2 FVKESK. V lost 1 base and J lost 5, with 14 bases in between. This CDR3 reads CASSQVARDPYGYTF. In DNA form, the CDR3 reads TGTGCCAGCAGCCAAGTTGCCCGGGACCCTTATGGCTACACCTTC.

This clonotype was picked up a small number of times. The chain carries TRBV28 and TRBJ2-7; D is perhaps TRBD2 (6 bases). V lost 10 bases and J 1 base, leaving 20 bases between the germline ends. Germline V lookup: CDR1 MDHEN, CDR2 SYDVKM. The CDR3 has 15 residues. The CDR3 DNA reads as TGTGCCACCCATAGGGGACTCCTTTTTTCCTACGAGCAGTACTTC. Its translation: CATHRGLLFSYEQYF. Full variable domain (rest looked up from reference TRBV28 and TRBJ2-7): DVKVTQSSRYLVKRTGEKVFLECVQDMDHENMFWYRQDPGLGLRLIYFSYDVKMKEKGDIPEGYSVSREKKERFSLILESASTNQTSMYLCATHRGLLFSYEQYFGPGTRLTVT.

There are many counts of this clonotype. The chain employs TRBV7-6 and TRBJ2-7, with 9 bases lining up with TRBD2. This CDR3 is built from 17 residues. Germline V gene sequence: CDR1 SGHVS, CDR2 FNYEAQ. V was pared by 0 bases and J by 2 bases, with 8 bases of the junction left unmatched. CDR3 in DNA: TGTGCCAGCAGCTTAGCGCGGGGACTAGCAATGACCTACGAGCAGTACTTC. Residues: CASSLARGLAMTYEQYF.

The chain couples TRBV29-1 to TRBJ2-7, with a weak D call TRBD1 (7 bases). V was shortened by 1 base and J by 0 bases, with 16 bases between the two germline ends. This CDR3 spans 16 amino acids. Germline V lookup: CDR1 SQVTM, CDR2 ANQGSEA. The CDR3 sequence is CSVEGQGRGSSYEQYF. The DNA for the CDR3 is TGCAGCGTTGAAGGACAGGGTCGGGGGAGCTCCTACGAGCAGTACTTC.

The chain has TRBV7-9 and TRBJ2-7; TRBD1 matches 7 bases. The CDR3 runs to 14 residues. V shed 5 bases and J 3 bases; nucleotides not matched to a gene: 7. CDR1 and CDR2 from the germline V gene are SEHNR and FQNEAQ (reference sequence). CDR3 in amino acids: CASSGRDRYYEQYF. The CDR3 DNA reads as TGTGCCAGCAGCGGTCGGGACAGATACTACGAGCAGTACTTC.

The rearrangement links TRBV24-1 to TRBJ2-3; D perhaps matches TRBD2 (5 bases). V gave up 7 bases and J gave up 5 bases, with 12 bases separating them. Germline V lookup: CDR1 KGHDR, CDR2 SFDVKD. This CDR3 region has 13 residues. CDR3 nucleotide sequence: TGTGCCACCAGGGGCGGGTATCAAGATACGCAGTATTTT. This sequence encodes CATRGGYQDTQYF.

This clonotype appeared many times. CDR3 residues: CASSQDSVSSGDYNEQFF. The CDR3 DNA reads as TGTGCCAGCAGCCAAGATTCTGTGTCTAGCGGGGACTACAATGAGCAGTTCTTC. The chain carries TRBV4-2 and TRBJ2-1; TRBD2 matches at 9 bases. The CDR3 has 18 amino acids. Germline V gene sequence: CDR1 LGHNA, CDR2 YNFKEQ. The V and J ends lost 0 bases and 3 bases, in that order; junction bases with no gene match: 9.

This chain uses TRBV29-1 with TRBJ2-3; 9 bases are shared with TRBD1. V shed 3 bases, J shed 1 base, and the junction held 11 bases outside the gene matches. Germline CDR1 reads SQVTM; CDR2 reads ANQGSEA. There are 17 residues in the CDR3. The CDR3 is CSVDWVGTGWGTDTQYF. Written as DNA, the CDR3 is TGCAGCGTTGACTGGGTCGGGACAGGGTGGGGCACAGATACGCAGTATTTT.

The chain couples TRBV20-1 to TRBJ2-5, with D perhaps TRBD1 (6 bases). Germline V gives CDR1 DFQATT, CDR2 SNEGSKA (reference sequence). This CDR3 comprises 15 residues. The ends were cut back, 6 bases at V and 5 bases at J, with 22 bases in the middle. CDR3 sequence: CSAVTGTKWGETQYF. CDR3 sequence (DNA): TGCAGTGCCGTTACCGGGACAAAATGGGGGGAGACCCAGTACTTC.

The sample holds a few counts of this clonotype. Germline and junction disagree at one end, which may indicate a read error. V and J are TRBV7-7 and TRBJ2-7; 9 nucleotides match TRBD2. CDR3 size: 17 residues. CDR1 and CDR2 from the germline V gene are SSHAT and FNYEAQ (reference sequence). The CDR3 loop reads CASSFERGAQNSYEQYF. DNA for the CDR3: TGTGCTAGCAGCTTTGAGCGGGGGGCGCAGAACTCCTACGAGCAGTACTTC.

This clonotype was seen at least ten times. The chain joins TRBV29-1 to TRBJ2-1, with D possibly matching TRBD1 (5 bases). The V end was cut by 5 bases, the J end by 3 bases, with 11 bases between. CDR1 is SQVTM and CDR2 is ANQGSEA in the germline V gene. This CDR3 has 13 amino acids. CDR3 region: CSVYRQDYNEQFF. CDR3 sequence (DNA): TGCAGCGTTTACAGGCAGGACTACAATGAGCAGTTCTTC.

This clonotype was picked up many times. V is TRBV3-1 and J is TRBJ2-7, with 9 bases identical to TRBD1. With V trimmed by 4 bases and J by 5 bases, 6 bases remained unmatched. Germline V gives CDR1 LGHDT, CDR2 YNNKEL (reference sequence). The CDR3 totals 14 residues. The CDR3 coding sequence is TGTGCCAGCAGCCCCGGGACAGGGTTCAACGAGCAGTACTTC. Translating gives CASSPGTGFNEQYF.

This clonotype was counted a few times. The chain couples TRBV25-1 to TRBJ1-6; D uncertain. Trimming took off 3 bases at V and 1 base at J, with 7 bases between the two ends. Germline values: CDR1 MGHDK, CDR2 SYGVNS. There are 15 residues in the CDR3. The CDR3 sequence: CASSERGSYNSPLHF. CDR3 nucleotides: TGTGCCAGCAGTGAGCGGGGATCCTATAATTCACCCCTCCACTTT. Using reference TRBV25-1 and TRBJ1-6 for the parts outside the CDR3, the full variable domain is EADIYQTPRYLVIGTGKKITLECSQTMGHDKMYWYQQDPGMELHLIHYSYGVNSTEKGDLSSESTVSRIRTEHFPLTLESARPSHTSQYLCASSERGSYNSPLHFGNGTRLTVT.

The sample holds a few counts of this clonotype. The chain recombines TRBV15 with TRBJ2-1; D not resolved. Germline-derived CDR1 and CDR2 are LNHNV and YYDKDF (reference sequence). Between the trimmed V and J ends, which lost 2 bases and 3 bases, there was a span of 11 bases. The CDR3 extends over 15 amino acids. For the CDR3, the DNA is TGTGCCACCAGCAGAACTCTATCCCTCTACAATGAGCAGTTCTTC. Amino acid sequence: CATSRTLSLYNEQFF.

This clonotype was found a few times. The chain combines TRBV2 with TRBJ2-2; 11 bases line up with TRBD2. The CDR3 length is 15 residues. With V trimmed by 10 bases and J by 0 bases, 4 bases remained unmatched. Germline V CDR1 and CDR2: SNHLY, FYNNEI. The CDR3 region is CAIGTSGTNTGELFF. In DNA form, the CDR3 reads TGTGCCATCGGGACTAGCGGAACGAACACCGGGGAGCTGTTTTTT. Using reference TRBV2 and TRBJ2-2 for the parts outside the CDR3, the full variable domain is EPEVTQTPSHQVTQMGQEVILRCVPISNHLYFYWYRQILGQKVEFLVSFYNNEISEKSEIFDDQFSVERPDGSNFTLKIRSTKLEDSAMYFCAIGTSGTNTGELFFGEGSRLTVL.

This clonotype was recorded at least ten times. The rearrangement uses TRBV2 and TRBJ2-3; no firm D call. The V end was cut by 7 bases, the J end by 0 bases, with 11 bases between. The germline V gene has CDR1 SNHLY and CDR2 FYNNEI. The CDR3 covers 14 residues. The CDR3 coding sequence is TGTGCCAGCACGTGGCTATCTAGCACAGATACGCAGTATTTT. It is translated as CASTWLSSTDTQYF.

This chain links TRBV20-1 with TRBJ2-4; 12 bases align to TRBD1. Germline V gene sequence: CDR1 DFQATT, CDR2 SNEGSKA (reference sequence). The CDR3 contains 20 residues. V lost 4 bases, J lost 1 base, and 17 bases stayed unmatched. In DNA form, the CDR3 reads TGCAGTGCTACCTCCTCCGGGACAGGGGGCTTGTATGAGGCCAAAAACATTCAGTACTTC. Its translation: CSATSSGTGGLYEAKNIQYF.

This clonotype showed up many times. The chain uses TRBV7-3 and TRBJ2-7; 8 bases are a match to TRBD1. After removal of 2 bases from V and 3 bases from J, the junction contained 6 bases not matched to a gene. The CDR3 is 15 residues long. CDR1 and CDR2 (germline): SGHTA, FQGTGA. The CDR3 here is CASSLGTGGFYEQYF. As DNA, the CDR3 is TGTGCCAGCAGCTTAGGGACAGGCGGTTTCTACGAGCAGTACTTC.

Many counts were recorded for this clonotype. The chain has TRBV4-3 and TRBJ2-3; TRBD2 aligns across 10 bases. In germline, CDR1 is LGHNA, CDR2 YSLEER. This CDR3 comprises 19 residues. After removal of 0 bases from V and 0 bases from J, the junction contained 9 bases not matched to a gene. CDR3 in amino acids: CASSQEPGTSVSSTDTQYF. The CDR3 nucleotides are TGCGCCAGCAGCCAAGAACCCGGGACTAGCGTATCTAGCACAGATACGCAGTATTTT.

This clonotype occurred many times. The chain combines TRBV20-1 with TRBJ2-1, with unresolved D. V was clipped by 0 bases and J by 10 bases, with 10 bases between them. CDR1 DFQATT and CDR2 SNEGSKA come from the germline V gene (reference sequence). This CDR3 has 12 amino acids. CDR3 residues: CSARDEAVEQFF. As DNA, the CDR3 is TGCAGTGCTAGAGACGAAGCTGTGGAGCAGTTCTTC.

Ten or more counts support this clonotype. The V gene is TRBV28, the J gene TRBJ2-7; 7 nucleotides align to TRBD2. The CDR3 loop spans 13 amino acids. The germline gives CDR1 MDHEN, CDR2 SYDVKM. Unmatched junction bases numbered 0, after V lost 4 bases and J lost 0 bases. The CDR3, as DNA: TGTGCCAGCAGTTCTAGCGGCTCCTACGAGCAGTACTTC. As protein: CASSSSGSYEQYF.